These T cell receptor beta chains were read from a single sample in a study of control samples from healthy donors and cancer patients. Sequenced by immunoSEQ multiplex PCR; TCRdb stores in-frame clones only, minus some. The repertoire has 110,000 to 150,000 clones, about 90% of them found once; the top ten carry around 7.3%. The sample taken for sequencing was blood. Receptors were obtained from a young man in good health. CDR3s include the opening cysteine and the closing phenylalanine or tryptophan. A D gene is named only where the DNA matches it firmly. A clone size is listed for some rows: how often the clone was seen (once, few, many), or a class if it is expanded.

j_call,clone_size,d_call,v_call,cdr3_aa,cdr3_nt
TRBJ1-5,.,.,TRBV9,CASSVRTGQPQHF,TGTGCCAGCAGCGTAAGAACCGGTCAGCCCCAGCATTTT
TRBJ2-1,.,TRBD1,TRBV14,CASSQSIGTGYNEQFF,TGTGCCAGCAGCCAATCCATAGGGACAGGTTACAATGAGCAGTTCTTC
TRBJ1-4,.,TRBD1,TRBV11-2,CASSTGQGVFEKLFF,TGTGCCAGCAGCACCGGACAGGGTGTGTTCGAAAAACTGTTTTTT
TRBJ2-5,.,.,TRBV4-1,CASSQVEETQYF,TGCGCCAGCAGCCAAGTAGAGGAGACCCAGTACTTC
TRBJ2-7,.,.,TRBV28,CASSLLAWGNRSFYYEQYF,TGTGCCAGCAGTTTACTCGCATGGGGGAATCGGTCTTTCTACTACGAGCAGTACTTC
TRBJ2-7,.,.,TRBV5-4,CASSLVGAGNSYEQYF,TGTGCCAGCAGCTTGGTTGGGGCGGGAAACTCCTACGAGCAGTACTTC
TRBJ1-2,once,TRBD1,TRBV27,CASSFQQGPYGYTF,TGTGCCAGCAGTTTCCAACAGGGGCCATATGGCTACACCTTC
TRBJ1-4,.,TRBD1,TRBV19,CASSSRDPRGAHEKLFF,TGTGCCAGTAGTAGCCGGGACCCCAGGGGGGCGCATGAAAAACTGTTTTTT
TRBJ2-1,.,TRBD2,TRBV4-3,CASSQDRGGDYNEQFF,TGCGCCAGCAGCCAAGATCGCGGGGGAGACTACAATGAGCAGTTCTTC
TRBJ2-1,once,.,TRBV11-1,CASSPKQGYNEQFF,TGTGCCAGCAGTCCAAAACAGGGCTACAATGAGCAGTTCTTC
TRBJ1-3,few,TRBD1,TRBV9,CASSKWGVRDSSGNTIYF,TGTGCCAGTTCGAAATGGGGCGTGAGGGACAGCTCTGGAAACACCATATATTTT
TRBJ2-7,once,.,TRBV6-5,CASSYRGATYEQYF,TGTGCCAGCAGTTACCGGGGCGCTACCTACGAGCAGTACTTC
TRBJ2-3,.,.,TRBV6-5,CASRTSTDTQYF,TGTGCCAGCAGGACAAGCACAGATACGCAGTATTTT
TRBJ2-5,.,TRBD2,TRBV6-6,CASSSGLALVQETQYF,TGTGCCAGCAGTTCCGGACTAGCACTAGTCCAAGAGACCCAGTACTTC
TRBJ2-7,.,TRBD1,TRBV5-1,CASSSDRGPEQYF,TGCGCCAGCAGCTCGGACAGGGGTCCTGAGCAGTACTTC
TRBJ2-3,.,.,TRBV29-1,CSVDGEEDTDTQYF,TGCAGCGTTGATGGGGAGGAAGACACAGATACGCAGTATTTT
TRBJ1-6,.,TRBD1,TRBV4-1,CASSHSRDRGSYSPLHF,TGCGCCAGCAGCCACAGCCGGGACAGGGGGTCGTATTCACCCCTCCACTTT
TRBJ2-2,.,.,TRBV9,CASSARPGGGTGELFF,TGTGCCAGCAGCGCCCGCCCAGGGGGGGGCACCGGGGAGCTGTTTTTT
TRBJ1-5,once,.,TRBV7-9,CASSKDSGNQPQHF,TGTGCCAGCAGCAAAGACAGCGGCAATCAGCCCCAGCATTTT
TRBJ2-3,.,.,TRBV7-9,CASSLKGWGTDTQYF,TGTGCCAGCAGCTTAAAGGGCTGGGGCACAGATACGCAGTATTTT
TRBJ1-1,.,.,TRBV25-1,CASSEWGGRGEAFF,TGTGCCAGCAGTGAATGGGGGGGGAGAGGTGAAGCTTTCTTT
TRBJ2-1,.,TRBD2,TRBV14,CASSQIGTSGGASVF,TGTGCCAGCAGCCAAATCGGGACTAGCGGGGGGGCGTCAGTCTTC
TRBJ1-2,.,.,TRBV4-1,CASSQEWGSTFGYTF,TGCGCCAGCAGCCAAGAGTGGGGCTCCACTTTTGGCTACACCTTC
TRBJ1-2,.,.,TRBV19,CASDGPKGGYGYTF,TGTGCCAGCGACGGGCCGAAAGGGGGGTATGGCTACACCTTC
TRBJ1-2,.,.,TRBV19,CASRDNSNYGYTF,TGTGCCAGTAGAGATAACAGTAACTATGGCTACACCTTC
TRBJ1-1,.,TRBD1,TRBV20-1,CSASYRGNTEAFF,TGCAGTGCTAGTTACAGGGGGAACACTGAAGCTTTCTTT
TRBJ2-7,.,TRBD1,TRBV12-5,CASGLPGQGTYEQYF,TGTGCTAGTGGTTTGCCAGGACAGGGGACCTACGAGCAGTACTTC
TRBJ2-7,.,TRBD1,TRBV5-1,CASSLGQGVHEQYF,TGCGCCAGCAGCCTGGGACAGGGGGTACACGAGCAGTACTTC
TRBJ1-6,.,.,TRBV6-2/TRBV6-3,CASSGSWSPLHF,TGTGCCAGCAGTGGCAGTTGGTCACCCCTCCACTTT
TRBJ1-6,.,.,TRBV19,CASSMGGFNSPLHF,TGTGCCAGTAGTATGGGGGGCTTCAATTCACCCCTCCACTTT
TRBJ2-7,.,TRBD1,TRBV10-3,CAISELTLGQNYEQYF,TGTGCCATCAGTGAGTTAACTTTGGGACAGAACTACGAGCAGTACTTC
TRBJ1-4,.,TRBD1,TRBV9,CASSTGGLGEKLFF,TGTGCCAGCAGCACAGGGGGCTTAGGGGAAAAACTGTTTTTT
TRBJ1-1,.,.,TRBV5-1,CASSSWGNTEAFF,TGCGCCAGCAGCAGCTGGGGGAACACTGAAGCTTTCTTT
TRBJ1-1,.,.,TRBV14,CASSLSVQTEAFF,TGTGCCAGCAGCCTAAGTGTACAGACTGAAGCTTTCTTT
TRBJ2-7,.,TRBD2,TRBV19,CASSTLAGGSYEQYF,TGTGCCAGTAGTACACTAGCGGGGGGCTCCTACGAGCAGTACTTC
TRBJ2-1,.,TRBD2,TRBV29-1,CSVPTSGGFNEQFF,TGCAGCGTTCCGACTAGCGGGGGGTTCAATGAGCAGTTCTTC
TRBJ2-7,.,TRBD1,TRBV19,CASSSFCRFVGQENSYEQYF,TGTGCCAGTAGTTCGTTTTGTAGGTTTGTTGGACAGGAAAACTCCTACGAGCAGTACTTC
TRBJ2-1,.,TRBD2,TRBV4-1,CASSFGLAGEQFF,TGCGCCAGCAGCTTTGGACTAGCGGGCGAGCAGTTCTTC
TRBJ2-7,.,.,TRBV3-1/TRBV3-2,CASSRSEQYF,TGTGCCAGCAGCCGGAGCGAGCAGTACTTC